Listed here are 30 T cell receptor beta chains from one sample, sequenced in a study of cytomegalovirus exposure and HLA in healthy donors. PCR was performed using 60 Vbeta and 13 Jbeta primers. Sequenced by immunoSEQ multiplex PCR; TCRdb stores in-frame clones only, minus some. Of around 200,000 clones in the sample, roughly 84% were seen once. The sequencing sample was made of PBMCs. All receptors come from a man aged 50 or older in good health and CMV-seronegative.

This chain uses TRBV10-3 with TRBJ2-5, with 9 bases matching TRBD2. The end of the DNA is better explained by TRBJ2-7, so the J call may be wrong. CDR1 is ENHRY, CDR2 SYGVKD, per germline. CDR3 size: 15 residues. CDR3 sequence reads: CAISESSSGKAEQYF. The CDR3 DNA is TGTGCCATCAGTGAGTCTTCTAGCGGGAAGGCCGAGCAGTACTTC.

V gene TRBV27 combines with J gene TRBJ1-5; D gene unclear. The V end lost 6 bases, the J end lost 5 bases, and 8 bases lay between the germline ends. The germline gives CDR1 MNHEY, CDR2 SMNVEV (reference sequence). There are 12 residues in the CDR3. The CDR3 nucleotides are TGTGCCAGCAGCTCGAGGGATCAGCCCCAGCATTTT. Encoded protein: CASSSRDQPQHF.

J is TRBJ2-3 and V is TRBV6-6; possible D gene TRBD2, 6 bases. Germline V gene sequence: CDR1 MNHNY, CDR2 SVGAGI (reference sequence). V was shortened by 5 bases and J by 6 bases, with 12 bases between the two germline ends. The CDR3 extends over 13 amino acids. The CDR3 DNA follows: TGTGCCAGCAGTCCGGGAGAGGGGGATACGCAGTATTTT. It yields the protein CASSPGEGDTQYF.

The count of this clone is one. The chain links TRBV19 to TRBJ2-7; 8 bases are shared with TRBD1. Per germline, CDR1 LNHDA and CDR2 SQIVND (reference sequence). The CDR3 has 15 amino acids. With V trimmed by 8 bases and J by 3 bases, 12 bases remained unmatched. The CDR3 reads CASGDRGSTIYEQYF. The CDR3 DNA sequence: TGTGCCAGTGGAGACAGGGGATCAACCATCTACGAGCAGTACTTC.

The chain employs TRBV5-5 and TRBJ2-7; D is possibly TRBD1 (6 bases). The CDR3 runs to 14 residues. Germline V CDR1 and CDR2: SGHKS, YYEKEE (reference sequence). V was pared by 2 bases and J by 9 bases, with 18 bases between. This CDR3 reads CASSLEPGQPSQYF. CDR3 DNA sequence: TGTGCCAGCAGCTTAGAACCGGGACAACCGTCGCAGTACTTC.

This clone was recorded only once. V and J are TRBV7-9 and TRBJ2-1; 9 bases are shared with TRBD1. V was clipped by 4 bases and J by 4 bases; unmatched bases: 5. The CDR3 covers 15 residues. The V gene's germline CDR1 is SEHNR and CDR2 FQNEAQ (reference sequence). The CDR3 DNA reads TGTGCCAGCAGCTCCACTGGGACAGGGTACAATGAGCAGTTCTTC. It codes for CASSSTGTGYNEQFF.

This clone was picked up one time. The genes are TRBV5-6 and TRBJ2-5, with 11 bases that match TRBD1. Germline trimming cut 4 bases from V and 5 bases from J; bases unmatched to any gene: 7. CDR1 SGHDT and CDR2 YYEEEE come from the germline V gene. This CDR3 is 15 amino acids long. In nucleotides, the CDR3 is TGTGCCAGCAGCCCGTGGACAGGGGGCTTGGAGACCCAGTACTTC. It specifies CASSPWTGGLETQYF.

V gene TRBV28 combines with J gene TRBJ2-6; 10 nucleotides agree with TRBD1. The V and J ends lost 7 bases and 4 bases, in that order; junction bases with no gene match: 16. CDR1 and CDR2 (germline): MDHEN, SYDVKM. There are 19 residues in the CDR3. For the CDR3, the DNA is TGTGCCAGCACCCGGTTAGGACAGGGGGTCCGTCCCGGGGCCAACGTCCTGACTTTC. Translated: CASTRLGQGVRPGANVLTF. Full variable domain (missing parts from reference TRBV28 and TRBJ2-6): DVKVTQSSRYLVKRTGEKVFLECVQDMDHENMFWYRQDPGLGLRLIYFSYDVKMKEKGDIPEGYSVSREKKERFSLILESASTNQTSMYLCASTRLGQGVRPGANVLTFGAGSRLTVL.

This chain joins TRBV7-6 and TRBJ2-7, with D possibly TRBD2 on 5 matching bases. The germline V gene has CDR1 SGHVS and CDR2 FNYEAQ. This CDR3 spans 12 amino acids. V was cut by 3 bases and J by 4 bases, with 7 bases left in between. CDR3 region: CASSLRRYEQYF. In DNA, the CDR3 is TGTGCCAGCAGCTTGCGGAGGTACGAGCAGTACTTC.

The rearrangement joins TRBV5-1 to TRBJ2-2; 7 bases map to TRBD2. The CDR3 runs to 16 residues. Germline trimming cut 4 bases from V and 6 bases from J; bases unmatched to any gene: 12. In germline, CDR1 is SGHRS, CDR2 YFSETQ. CDR3 in DNA: TGCGCCAGCAGCACGTCTAGCGGTCTGAGGGCCGGGGAGCTGTTTTTT. Translation gives CASSTSSGLRAGELFF.

The chain combines TRBV28 with TRBJ1-2, with TRBD1 as a possible D gene (5 bases). Trimming cost V 2 bases and J 4 bases, with 14 bases left between them. Germline CDR1 and CDR2: MDHEN and SYDVKM. There are 15 residues in the CDR3. The CDR3 DNA reads as TGTGCCAGCAGTTTAGGGGGGGGGTTAGGCTATGGCTACACCTTC. Translation: CASSLGGGLGYGYTF.

V is TRBV30 and J is TRBJ1-2; 7 bases align to TRBD1. Germline lookup yields CDR1 GTSNPN and CDR2 SVGIG (reference sequence). Germline trimming cut 1 base from V and 4 bases from J; bases unmatched to any gene: 9. The CDR3 runs to 15 residues. The chain's CDR3 is CAWSDPRQGTYGYTF. The CDR3 nucleotides read TGTGCCTGGAGTGACCCGAGACAGGGAACCTATGGCTACACCTTC.

This clone appeared a few times. V and J are TRBV7-3 and TRBJ2-7; TRBD2 might be the D (6 bases). The CDR3 has 12 residues. Trimming stripped 4 bases from V and 6 bases from J, with 10 bases between. Per the germline V gene, CDR1 is SGHTA and CDR2 is FQGTGA. This CDR3 reads CASSSGAGEQYF. Here the CDR3 DNA reads TGTGCCAGCAGCTCGGGAGCCGGCGAGCAGTACTTC.

The chain's CDR3 is CASSQDRGGNYEQYF. In DNA form, the CDR3 reads TGTGCCAGCAGCCAAGATCGCGGGGGGAACTACGAGCAGTACTTC. The chain recombines TRBV4-2 with TRBJ2-5; TRBD2 agrees at 8 bases. The assigned J gene may be wrong: the sequence end matches TRBJ2-7 better. Germline V lookup: CDR1 LGHNA, CDR2 YNFKEQ. The CDR3 has 15 amino acids.

A few counts support this clone. The V gene is TRBV5-1, the J gene TRBJ2-7; unclear D gene. V lost 0 bases and J lost 2, with 9 bases in between. CDR3 length: 14 amino acids. Germline V gene sequence: CDR1 SGHRS, CDR2 YFSETQ. The CDR3 region is CASSLDSYPYEQYF. The CDR3, as DNA: TGCGCCAGCAGCTTGGACAGTTATCCCTACGAGCAGTACTTC.

V usage is TRBV27 and J usage is TRBJ2-2; 9 bases line up with TRBD1. The CDR3 loop spans 16 amino acids. Germline lookup yields CDR1 MNHEY and CDR2 SMNVEV (reference sequence). Trimming cost V 6 bases and J 6 bases; bases outside gene matches: 11. The CDR3 DNA is TGTGCCAGCAGGGAATTGGGACAGGGTATTGCCGGGGAGCTGTTTTTT. Protein sequence: CASRELGQGIAGELFF.

The rearrangement joins TRBV15 to TRBJ2-7, with TRBD2 as a possible D gene (6 bases). This CDR3 comprises 14 residues. Germline V gives CDR1 LNHNV, CDR2 YYDKDF (reference sequence). Trimming took off 3 bases at V and 5 bases at J, with 14 bases between the two ends. DNA for the CDR3: TGTGCCACCAGCAGGGGCAGTGGGAGGCACGAGCAGTACTTC. It specifies CATSRGSGRHEQYF.

The chain is built from TRBV21-1 and TRBJ1-5; TRBD1 is the table's D call, not checked against the DNA. TRBV21-1 is a known pseudogene. The CDR3 runs 15 residues. CDR3 bases: TGTGCCAGCAGCAAGCACAGCTATAGCAATCAGCCCCAGCATTTT. Its protein product is CASSKHSYSNQPQHF.

V usage is TRBV7-2 and J usage is TRBJ2-7, with 9 bases aligning to TRBD1. Trimming cost V 4 bases and J 1 base; bases outside gene matches: 2. The germline V gene encodes CDR1 SGHTA and CDR2 FQGNSA. CDR3 length: 14 residues. CDR3 loop: CASSWTGVSYEQYF. The DNA of the CDR3 is TGTGCCAGCAGCTGGACAGGGGTGTCCTACGAGCAGTACTTC.

This rearrangement joins TRBV7-8 to TRBJ2-3; D gene ambiguous. This CDR3 contains 15 residues. Looked up from germline, CDR1 is SGHVS and CDR2 is FQNEAQ. V was cut by 8 bases and J by 1 base, with 16 bases left in between. The CDR3 loop is CASLLSGLGTDTQYF. Written as DNA, the CDR3 is TGTGCCAGCCTCCTTAGTGGCCTAGGCACAGATACGCAGTATTTT.

J is TRBJ2-7 and V is TRBV6-6; 8 bases fit TRBD2. Germline assignment: CDR1 MNHNY and CDR2 SVGAGI (reference sequence). This CDR3 spans 15 amino acids. V trimming: 6 bases; J trimming: 5 bases; junction bases outside the gene matches: 12. The CDR3 is CASRRTGLGVHEQYF. The CDR3 nucleotides are TGTGCCAGCAGGCGAACGGGACTAGGGGTCCACGAGCAGTACTTC.

The J gene is TRBJ2-7, the V gene TRBV28; 11 positions match TRBD1. V lost 4 bases to trimming and J lost 8 bases; unmatched junction nucleotides: 7. The CDR3 totals 14 residues. The germline V gene has CDR1 MDHEN and CDR2 SYDVKM. CDR3 in amino acids: CASSSLGQGVQQYF. The CDR3 nucleotides read TGTGCCAGCAGTTCCCTGGGACAGGGGGTACAGCAGTACTTC.

V is TRBV7-2 and J is TRBJ2-7; D call uncertain. The CDR3 spans 14 residues. CDR1 and CDR2 from the germline V gene are SGHTA and FQGNSA. Trimming took off 4 bases at V and 4 bases at J, with 14 bases between the two ends. The CDR3 bases are TGTGCCAGCAGCTCCTGGCGGTACCAATACGAGCAGTACTTC. Protein: CASSSWRYQYEQYF.

This rearrangement joins TRBV29-1 to TRBJ1-1; TRBD1 agrees at 7 bases. J gave up 0 bases and V 7 bases, and 8 bases lay outside the gene matches. The CDR3 runs 14 residues. The germline V gene encodes CDR1 SQVTM and CDR2 ANQGSEA. The CDR3 sequence is CSAAQGKMNTEAFF. For the CDR3, the DNA is TGCAGCGCCGCACAGGGGAAGATGAACACTGAAGCTTTCTTT.

The CDR3 nucleotides are TGCGCCAGCAGCCCCGACCGGGACAGGGGAAAAGAGACCCAGTACTTC. It is translated as CASSPDRDRGKETQYF. The chain joins TRBV4-1 to TRBJ2-5; 10 bases line up with TRBD1. Germline loops: CDR1 MGHRA, CDR2 YSYEKL. CDR3 length: 16 amino acids. Losses at the gene ends were 4 bases for V and 3 bases for J; bases not matched to a gene: 8.

V is TRBV10-1 and J is TRBJ2-7, with 8 nucleotides matching TRBD1. Germline assignment: CDR1 WNHNN and CDR2 SYGVQD (reference sequence). The CDR3 covers 20 residues. V shed 10 bases and J 1 base; nucleotides not matched to a gene: 27. For the CDR3, the DNA is TGCGCCACGTACTGTCCGCAGCAGTTGGGAGGACAGGGTTGGTCCTACGAGCAGTACTTC. It specifies CATYCPQQLGGQGWSYEQYF.

The chain employs TRBV2 and TRBJ1-2; D not certain. The CDR3 length is 12 residues. In germline, CDR1 is SNHLY, CDR2 FYNNEI. V lost 1 base, J lost 5 bases, and 5 bases lay in between. The CDR3 bases are TGTGCCAGCAGTGAAGAGGAGTATGGCTACACCTTC. This translates into CASSEEEYGYTF.

The rearrangement links TRBV2 to TRBJ2-1, with 12 bases fitting TRBD2. Trimming at V came to 3 bases and at J to 8 bases, leaving 14 bases not matched to a gene. The CDR3 runs 18 residues. CDR1 is SNHLY, CDR2 FYNNEI, per germline. The CDR3 bases are TGTGCCAGCAGTGATACCCTAACGCCTAGCGGGAGGGCCCATGAGCAGTTCTTC. Translated, it gives CASSDTLTPSGRAHEQFF.

The CDR3 coding sequence is TGCGCCAGCAGCTTGATTCGGGCGGGAGGGCCAATCGGCACCGGGGAGCTGTTTTTT. Its protein is CASSLIRAGGPIGTGELFF. The rearrangement links TRBV5-1 to TRBJ2-2; TRBD2 aligns across 9 bases. J gave up 4 bases and V 1 base, and 14 bases lay outside the gene matches. The germline gives CDR1 SGHRS, CDR2 YFSETQ. The CDR3 spans 19 residues.

The CDR3: CASSSEDTGELFF. In DNA form, the CDR3 reads TGTGCCAGCAGCTCCGAGGACACCGGGGAGCTGTTTTTT. The chain joins TRBV5-5 to TRBJ2-2; D gene unclear. The germline V gene encodes CDR1 SGHKS and CDR2 YYEKEE (reference sequence). With 3 bases removed from V and 3 bases from J, the gap between germline ends came to 6 bases. The CDR3 consists of 13 residues.